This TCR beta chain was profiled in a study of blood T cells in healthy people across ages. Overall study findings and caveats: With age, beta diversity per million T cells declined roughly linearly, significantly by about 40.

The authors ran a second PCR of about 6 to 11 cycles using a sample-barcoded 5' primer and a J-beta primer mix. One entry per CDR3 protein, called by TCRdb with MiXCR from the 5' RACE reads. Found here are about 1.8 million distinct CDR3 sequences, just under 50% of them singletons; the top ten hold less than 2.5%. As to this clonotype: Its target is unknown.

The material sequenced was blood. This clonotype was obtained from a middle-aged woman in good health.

CDR3 sequence: CATSRSGRTEAFF. The CDR3 bases are TGTGCCACCAGCAGATCGGGGAGGACTGAAGCTTTCTTT. This chain joins TRBV15 and TRBJ1-1, with D unresolved. Trimming removed 2 bases at V and 5 bases at J, with 9 bases between. Germline assignment: CDR1 LNHNV and CDR2 YYDKDF (reference sequence). The CDR3 runs 13 residues.